This TCR beta chain was profiled in a study of technical replicates of blood from a handful of donors (dated by TCRdb to about 2017). Inclusive of the bounding cysteine and phenylalanine, the CDR3 is 15 residues long. Here the CDR3 DNA is all that survives: 45 bases in frame from base 1. The V end gives up 6 bases and the J end 9 bases, leaving 9 bases in the junction not matched to a gene. Per the germline V gene (reference sequence), SEHNR is the CDR1 and FQNEAQ is the CDR2. Library preparation used the immunoSEQ multiplex PCR assay. Imported from immuneACCESS, the table was reduced by TCRdb to in-frame sequences with V and J called. These copies leave out some clones; in studies compared against another copy, an unresolved V gene accounts for under half, and the cause of the remainder is not known. For this sample there are tens of thousands of clones; 80% to 95% appear just once. Under 5.5% of the sample is taken by the ten largest.

Note on this clone: The antigen it binds to is not known. Base qualities were left out, and no much larger clone turns up one base away.

The chain links TRBV7-9 with TRBJ1-6; TRBD1 agrees with 9 junctional bases. Sample: PBMCs. The source is a human donor in good health. Some clones in this sample may be carry-over from other donors' samples. The nucleotides are TGTGCCAGCAGGACGGCCGGGACAGGGACTTCACCCCTCCACTTT. The encoded protein is CASRTAGTGTSPLHF. Where the CDR3 stops, the reference TRBV7-9 and TRBJ1-6 genes take over; the full variable domain is DTGVSQNPRHKITKRGQNVTFRCDPISEHNRLYWYRQTLGQGPEFLTYFQNEAQLEKSRLLSDRFSAERPKGSFSTLEIQRTEQGDSAMYLCASRTAGTGTSPLHFGNGTRLTVT.